The 26 T cell receptor beta chains below come from one sample, sequenced in a study of response to subunit inactivated influenza vaccine. Each CDR3 protein gets one entry after TCRdb re-called the RT-PCR reads with MiXCR. The table shows over 400,000 distinct CDR3 sequences, with 13% occurring only once. The sequencing here drew on PBMCs from blood, taken about 6 weeks after vaccination. Source of these receptors: a man aged 45-60 years who received an inactivated influenza vaccine.

The chain couples TRBV4-2 to TRBJ2-5; D ambiguous. CDR3 size: 16 residues. From germline, CDR1 is LGHNA and CDR2 YNFKEQ. V was shortened by 0 bases and J by 2 bases, with 13 bases between the two germline ends. The CDR3 sequence is CASSQEGQAIQETQYF. The CDR3 nucleotides are TGTGCCAGCAGCCAAGAGGGTCAGGCGATTCAAGAGACCCAGTACTTC.

A few counts support this clonotype. This rearrangement joins TRBV7-2 to TRBJ2-7, with D possibly being TRBD1 (5 bases). The germline CDR1 and CDR2 sequences are SGHTA and FQGNSA. V was trimmed by 0 bases and J by 5 bases, leaving 14 bases between them. This CDR3 is built from 15 residues. CDR3 amino acids: CASSLAQGQSNEQYF. The CDR3 DNA reads as TGTGCCAGCAGCTTAGCGCAGGGCCAATCTAACGAGCAGTACTTC.

V usage is TRBV3-1 and J usage is TRBJ2-7; D is unclear. CDR3 size: 13 residues. V gave up 1 base and J gave up 4 bases, with 8 bases separating them. Per germline, CDR1 LGHDT and CDR2 YNNKEL (reference sequence). The CDR3 spells CASSQGSFYEQYF. The CDR3, as DNA: TGTGCCAGCAGCCAAGGGTCGTTTTACGAGCAGTACTTC.

The table lists this clonotype with a few counts. This chain uses TRBV6-1 with TRBJ2-7; D possibly corresponds to TRBD2 (5 bases). The CDR3 has 12 amino acids. CDR1 MNHNS and CDR2 SASEGT come from the germline V gene. V gave up 5 bases and J gave up 2 bases, with 7 bases separating them. The CDR3 here is CASSPEAYEQYF. The CDR3, as DNA: TGTGCCAGCAGTCCGGAGGCCTACGAGCAGTACTTC.

The genes are TRBV6-1 and TRBJ2-1, with 7 bases aligning to TRBD1. The germline CDR1 and CDR2 sequences are MNHNS and SASEGT. The CDR3 spans 17 residues. V lost 5 bases and J lost 3; bases outside the gene matches: 13. The CDR3 bases are TGTGCCAGCAGTCAGCGACAGGGTGGGTTGGTCTACAATGAGCAGTTCTTC. Protein: CASSQRQGGLVYNEQFF.

This clonotype has more than one count but fewer than ten. The chain combines TRBV10-3 with TRBJ1-5, with D unresolved. Trimming removed 3 bases from V and 5 bases from J, with 5 bases in between. The germline CDR1 and CDR2 sequences are ENHRY and SYGVKD. The CDR3 length is 12 residues. As DNA, the CDR3 is TGTGCCATCAGTGACCTAGATCAGCCCCAGCATTTT. Translating it yields CAISDLDQPQHF.

This chain joins TRBV7-9 and TRBJ2-7; no definite D call. V was trimmed by 1 base and J by 6 bases, leaving 19 bases between them. The CDR3 sequence is 16 residues long. Germline assignment: CDR1 SEHNR and CDR2 FQNEAQ (reference sequence). The CDR3 region has the DNA TGTGCCAGCAGCTTAGGGGCAGGTTTGGGATCCGGCGAGCAGTACTTC. This codes for CASSLGAGLGSGEQYF.

In this sample, this clonotype turned up a few times. V is TRBV6-5 and J is TRBJ2-2; D tentatively fits TRBD1 or TRBD2 (6 bases each). The ends were cut back, 2 bases at V and 4 bases at J, with 8 bases in the middle. The germline gives CDR1 MNHEY, CDR2 SVGAGI. CDR3 size: 14 residues. In nucleotides, the CDR3 is TGTGCCAGCAGTTACGGAGGGGGCACCGGGGAGCTGTTTTTT. Its protein product is CASSYGGGTGELFF.

The chain carries TRBV4-2 and TRBJ2-2; D gene unclear. CDR1 LGHNA and CDR2 YNFKEQ come from the germline V gene. CDR3 size: 16 residues. The V gene lost 2 bases and the J gene lost 7 bases, with 17 bases spanning the gap. The CDR3 protein is CASSQPDLSRGGELFF. In DNA form, the CDR3 reads TGTGCCAGCAGCCAACCGGACCTCTCCCGAGGCGGGGAGCTGTTTTTT.

The rearrangement links TRBV6-1 to TRBJ2-4; the match to TRBD2 covers 12 bases. Germline loops: CDR1 MNHNS, CDR2 SASEGT. CDR3 length: 14 residues. V lost 8 bases and J lost 4; bases outside the gene matches: 3. CDR3 DNA: TGTGCCAGCTCTAGCGGGAGGGGGAAAAACATTCAGTACTTC. Its protein is CASSSGRGKNIQYF.

This clonotype has only a few counts. The chain joins TRBV20-1 to TRBJ2-5, with 9 positions matching TRBD1. The V gene end was trimmed by 3 bases and the J gene end by 5 bases; junction bases not matched to a gene: 16. The germline gives CDR1 DFQATT, CDR2 SNEGSKA (reference sequence). The CDR3 totals 17 residues. The CDR3 nucleotides are TGCAGTGCTAGGAACCGGGACAGGGCTAAATTTTCCGAGACCCAGTACTTC. Amino acids: CSARNRDRAKFSETQYF.

This clonotype was observed at least ten times. V is TRBV29-1 and J is TRBJ2-7; TRBD1 agrees at 9 bases. This CDR3 is built from 13 residues. J gave up 2 bases and V 7 bases, and 6 bases lay outside the gene matches. Germline CDR1 SQVTM, CDR2 ANQGSEA. This CDR3 reads CSARTGETYEQYF. CDR3 DNA: TGCAGCGCCCGGACAGGGGAGACCTACGAGCAGTACTTC.

The table lists this clonotype with a few counts. CDR3 in amino acids: CASSQAAGGRTGELFF. DNA for the CDR3: TGCGCCAGCAGCCAAGCGGCAGGGGGCAGAACCGGGGAGCTGTTTTTT. The J gene is TRBJ2-2, the V gene TRBV4-3; 8 positions match TRBD1. The germline V gene encodes CDR1 LGHNA and CDR2 YSLEER. This CDR3 spans 16 amino acids. J gave up 5 bases and V 1 base, and 6 bases lay outside the gene matches.

The chain has TRBV15 and TRBJ2-6, with TRBD2 matching over 12 bases. The germline CDR1 and CDR2 sequences are LNHNV and YYDKDF (reference sequence). This CDR3 region has 15 residues. Trimming took 9 bases from V and 0 from J; bases not matched to a gene: 0. The CDR3 loop reads CATGLAGSGANVLTF. The CDR3 nucleotides read TGTGCCACGGGACTAGCGGGCTCTGGGGCCAACGTCCTGACTTTC.

This clonotype was observed a few times. V and J are TRBV6-2 or TRBV6-3 and TRBJ2-1; TRBD2 aligns across 13 bases. CDR3 length: 16 amino acids. Germline assignment: CDR1 MNHEY and CDR2 SVGEGT. With V trimmed by 2 bases and J by 8 bases, 6 bases remained unmatched. The CDR3 sequence: CASSYGGTSGTHEQFF. CDR3 nucleotide sequence: TGTGCCAGCAGTTACGGGGGGACTAGCGGGACGCATGAGCAGTTCTTC.

The chain couples TRBV6-2 or TRBV6-3 to TRBJ2-1; D uncertain. The CDR3 has 15 amino acids. V was pared by 0 bases and J by 0 bases, with 6 bases between. Per germline, CDR1 MNHEY and CDR2 SVGEGT. The CDR3 here is CASSYSAPSYNEQFF. The CDR3 bases are TGTGCCAGCAGTTACTCCGCCCCCTCCTACAATGAGCAGTTCTTC.

This clonotype was counted only a few times. The rearrangement links TRBV5-4 to TRBJ2-5; TRBD1 matches 8 bases. The V gene end was trimmed by 3 bases and the J gene end by 2 bases; junction bases not matched to a gene: 12. CDR1 is SGHNT and CDR2 is YYREEE in the germline V gene (reference sequence). The CDR3 contains 17 residues. In nucleotides, the CDR3 is TGTGCCAGCAGCTCTCTTGGACAGGGCCCCGTACAAGAGACCCAGTACTTC. As protein: CASSSLGQGPVQETQYF.

A few counts support this clonotype. The chain joins TRBV6-2 or TRBV6-3 to TRBJ2-7; 7 nucleotides agree with TRBD1. The CDR3 loop spans 16 amino acids. The germline gives CDR1 MNHEY, CDR2 SVGEGT. With V trimmed by 7 bases and J by 7 bases, 19 bases remained unmatched. This CDR3 is CASTRTRDSDRAEQYF. The CDR3 DNA reads TGTGCCAGCACCCGCACCCGGGACAGTGACCGTGCGGAGCAGTACTTC.

The CDR3 sequence: CASSLERGITEAFF. DNA of the CDR3: TGTGCCAGCAGTTTGGAAAGGGGCATCACTGAAGCTTTCTTT. V is TRBV12-3 or TRBV12-4 and J is TRBJ1-1; tentatively, D is TRBD1 (5 bases). The CDR3 covers 14 residues. Trimming removed 3 bases at V and 4 bases at J, with 12 bases between.

V gene TRBV7-9 combines with J gene TRBJ2-4, with a possible D match to TRBD2 (5 bases). V lost 3 bases, J lost 8 bases, and 20 bases lay in between. Germline CDR1 and CDR2: SEHNR and FQNEAQ (reference sequence). The CDR3 consists of 16 residues. CDR3 sequence (DNA): TGTGCCAGCAGCTTCTACTTCGCCGGGGTTTCGGACATTCAGTACTTC. This translates into CASSFYFAGVSDIQYF.

There are a few counts of this clonotype. The genes are TRBV5-1 and TRBJ1-5; D is possibly TRBD1 (6 bases). This CDR3 comprises 14 residues. The ends were cut back, 4 bases at V and 5 bases at J, with 13 bases in the middle. Germline CDR1 is SGHRS and CDR2 is YFSETQ. As DNA, the CDR3 is TGCGCCAGCAGCACCGGGACACGAGATCAGCCCCAGCATTTT. Translating it yields CASSTGTRDQPQHF.

V is TRBV4-1 and J is TRBJ2-5, with D uncertain. Germline V lookup: CDR1 MGHRA, CDR2 YSYEKL. V lost 2 bases and J lost 1, with 8 bases in between. This CDR3 region has 14 residues. In nucleotides, the CDR3 is TGCGCCAGCAGCCAATCGGTACCCCAAGAGACCCAGTACTTC. Translating gives CASSQSVPQETQYF.

In this sample, this clonotype turned up many times. This rearrangement joins TRBV4-3 to TRBJ2-5, with 9 bases fitting TRBD2. Germline CDR1 is LGHNA and CDR2 is YSLEER. The V and J ends lost 0 bases and 5 bases, in that order; junction bases with no gene match: 4. The CDR3 consists of 15 residues. In DNA, the CDR3 is TGCGCCAGCAGCCAAGATGGGACTAGCTCTGAGACCCAGTACTTC. This gives the protein CASSQDGTSSETQYF.

The chain recombines TRBV29-1 with TRBJ2-1; D perhaps matches TRBD1 (6 bases). The CDR3 sequence is 16 residues long. In germline, CDR1 is SQVTM, CDR2 ANQGSEA. V lost 6 bases and J lost 4, with 22 bases in between. CDR3 DNA sequence: TGCAGCGTGGACAGTATCATCCCTCGATGGTACAATGAGCAGTTCTTC. Encoded protein: CSVDSIIPRWYNEQFF.

The CDR3 DNA reads as TGCGCCAGCAGCTTGGACGGGGGAATTGGTAACTATGGCTACACCTTC. Its protein product is CASSLDGGIGNYGYTF. The V gene is TRBV5-1, the J gene TRBJ1-2, with D possibly matching TRBD1 (5 bases). V lost 0 bases and J 1 base, leaving 13 bases between the germline ends. Germline V gene data show CDR1 as SGHRS and CDR2 as YFSETQ. There are 16 residues in the CDR3.

There are many counts of this clonotype. This rearrangement joins TRBV20-1 to TRBJ2-7, with a weak D call TRBD2 (5 bases). CDR1 is DFQATT, CDR2 SNEGSKA, per germline (reference sequence). V was trimmed by 3 bases and J by 4 bases, leaving 13 bases between them. The length of the CDR3 is 13 residues. CDR3 sequence: CSASTGNGYEQYF. DNA for the CDR3: TGCAGTGCTAGCACGGGGAACGGATACGAGCAGTACTTC.